Below, 13 T cell receptor delta chains from the same sample are listed, as sequenced in a study of gamma-delta chains in newborns, infants, children. TCRdb made new clone calls on the reads using CATT. The repertoire consists of 8,500 to 13,000 delta-chain clones, with 3% to 4% occurring once and the leading ten covering about 8.1%. The sample comprised blood. All receptors derive from a child who was a newborn, infant or young child, either healthy, febrile or measles-vaccinated (not recorded which).

Worth noting for this clone: A junction boundary mismatches the germline segment, possibly from a read error. The rearrangement links TRDV2 to TRDJ1; TRDD3 matches at 8 bases. Germline values: CDR1 GEAIGNYY, CDR2 EKD. The CDR3 covers 17 residues. The CDR3 region has the DNA TGTGCCTGTGACACCGAGTGGGGGATCACCCGCACCGATAAACCCATCTTT. Translated: CACDTEWGITRTDKPIF.

The chain combines TRDV1 with TRDJ1, with a possible D match to TRDD3 (5 bases). The CDR3 covers 19 residues. The ends were cut back, 0 bases at V and 0 bases at J, with 20 bases in the middle. Germline loops: CDR1 TSWWSYY, CDR2 QGS. The CDR3 DNA sequence: TGTGCTCTTGGGGAACTACTCGGCTGGGCTGGAGGGTACACCGATAAACTCATCTTT. Amino acids: CALGELLGWAGGYTDKLIF.

For the J gene the call is TRDJ1; the V gene lacks a call; the table's D call, TRDD3, was not checked against the DNA. This CDR3 region has 20 residues. CDR3 in DNA: TGTGCCTCTCCCGAGGGGCCTTCCTCCCATTCCTGTCGGGGGATATTGAAACTCATCTTT. Translated, it gives CASPEGPSSHSCRGILKLIF.

This clone was observed a handful of times. The chain employs TRDV1 and TRDJ1; D might be TRDD3 (6 bases). The germline V and J ends were trimmed by 0 bases and 4 bases, with 18 bases remaining between them. This CDR3 has 17 residues. CDR1 is TSWWSYY, CDR2 QGS, per germline. CDR3 amino acids: CALGELDLWRGNDKLIF. CDR3 bases: TGTGCTCTTGGGGAACTGGATCTGTGGAGGGGGAACGATAAACTCATCTTT.

This chain uses TRDV1 with TRDJ1; 9 bases are shared with TRDD2. The CDR3 has 21 amino acids. The germline CDR1 and CDR2 sequences are TSWWSYY and QGS. The J segment lost 3 bases and the V segment lost 4 bases, leaving 24 bases of the junction unmatched. This CDR3 reads CALGVPLPTRGTVRPADKLIF. In DNA form, the CDR3 reads TGTGCTCTTGGGGTTCCCCTTCCTACGAGAGGTACTGTAAGGCCGGCCGATAAACTCATCTTT.

This clone was seen a handful of times. The chain combines TRDV3 with TRDJ1; 10 bases line up with TRDD3. The junction had 26 bases not matched to a gene; V was cut back by 0 bases and J by 4 bases. The V gene's germline CDR1 is TVYSNPD and CDR2 GDNSRS (reference sequence). This CDR3 is 21 amino acids long. This CDR3 is CAFSTKVFLSYWGIGYDKLIF. The DNA of the CDR3 is TGTGCCTTTAGTACCAAGGTCTTCCTCTCTTACTGGGGGATCGGGTACGATAAACTCATCTTT. Using reference TRDV3 and TRDJ1 for the parts outside the CDR3, the full variable domain is CDKVTQSSPDQTVASGSEVVLLCTYDTVYSNPDLFWYRIRPDYSFQFVFYGDNSRSEGADFTQGRFSVKHILTQKAFHLVISPVRTEDSATYYCAFSTKVFLSYWGIGYDKLIFGKGTRVTVEP.

This clone is categorized as medium-sized. The V and J genes are TRDV2 and TRDJ1; 9 bases match TRDD3. CDR3 size: 20 residues. With V trimmed by 0 bases and J by 0 bases, 16 bases remained unmatched. Germline V gives CDR1 GEAIGNYY, CDR2 EKD. The CDR3 sequence is CACDTVRGTGGPTHTDKLIF. CDR3 in DNA: TGTGCCTGTGACACCGTAAGAGGTACTGGGGGACCCACGCACACCGATAAACTCATCTTT.

This clone appeared a few times. The chain is built from TRDV1 and TRDJ1, with D possibly TRDD3 on 10 matching bases. Trimming shortened V by 1 base and J by 2 bases, and 29 bases separated the two germline ends. Germline CDR1 is TSWWSYY and CDR2 is QGS. This CDR3 contains 21 residues. For the CDR3, the DNA is TGTGCTCTTGGGGAACAGGGCCTTCCTACGGTGCTGGGGGATAAAACCGATAAACTCATCTTT. It is translated as CALGEQGLPTVLGDKTDKLIF.

This clone was observed a handful of times. Germline is not matched at one junction end, which may reflect a read error. Other DNA sequences within the sample encode an identical CDR3. This rearrangement joins TRDV2 to TRDJ1; 9 bases align to TRDD3. Looked up from germline, CDR1 is GEAIGNYY and CDR2 is EKD. There are 15 residues in the CDR3. The CDR3 loop is CACDVLGEYTDKLIF. The CDR3 region has the DNA TGTGCCTGTGACGTACTGGGGGAGTACACCGATAAACTCATCTTC.

Notes on this clone: The same CDR3 arises from other DNA sequences in this sample as well. J is TRDJ3 and V is TRDV2; 11 nucleotides line up with TRDD3. The CDR3 consists of 17 residues. Germline V gene data show CDR1 as GEAIGNYY and CDR2 as EKD. V shed 7 bases and J 2 bases; nucleotides not matched to a gene: 6. Written as DNA, the CDR3 is TGTGCCTGCGACGTACTGGGGGATACCTGGGACACCCGACAGATGTTTTTC. Translated, it gives CACDVLGDTWDTRQMFF.

This clone was seen only a few times. The same CDR3 arises from other DNA sequences in this sample as well. The chain combines TRDV3 with TRDJ1; maybe TRDD3 (6 bases). Germline lookup yields CDR1 TVYSNPD and CDR2 GDNSRS (reference sequence). The CDR3 is made up of 18 amino acids. Trimming pared 4 bases from V and 0 bases from J, leaving 27 bases between. The chain's CDR3 is CASPRPRWGPKYTDKLIF. In DNA form, the CDR3 reads TGTGCCTCCCCTCGCCCCCGCTGGGGACCTAAGTACACCGATAAACTCATCTTT.

This clone was counted only a few times. V and J are TRDV2 and TRDJ1; 12 nucleotides match TRDD3. The CDR3 is 19 amino acids. V shed 9 bases and J 12 bases; nucleotides not matched to a gene: 31. Looked up from germline, CDR1 is GEAIGNYY and CDR2 is EKD. CDR3 residues: CARVTLLGDTAPGADKVIF. DNA of the CDR3: TGTGCCCGTGTCACCTTACTGGGGGATACTGCCCCCGGGGCCGATAAGGTCATCTTT.

CDR3 amino acids: CAAGLGAPWDTRQMFF. The CDR3 DNA reads as TGTGCAGCGGGGCTGGGGGCCCCCTGGGACACCCGACAGATGTTTTTC. The chain links TRAV29/DV5 to TRDJ3, with 7 bases matching TRDD3. V lost 5 bases and J lost 2; bases outside the gene matches: 7. This CDR3 has 16 residues. The germline gives CDR1 NSMFDY, CDR2 ISSIKDK.